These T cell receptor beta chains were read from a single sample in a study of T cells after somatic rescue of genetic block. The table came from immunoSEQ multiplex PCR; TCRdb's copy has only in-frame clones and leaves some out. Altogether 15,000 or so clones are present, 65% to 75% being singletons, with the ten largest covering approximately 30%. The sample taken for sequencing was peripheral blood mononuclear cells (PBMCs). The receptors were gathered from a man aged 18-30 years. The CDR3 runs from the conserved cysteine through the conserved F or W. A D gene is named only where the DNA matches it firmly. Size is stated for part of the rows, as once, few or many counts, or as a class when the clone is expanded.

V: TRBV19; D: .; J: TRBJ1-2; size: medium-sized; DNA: TGTGCCTGCCGGACAAGCGACTATGGCTACACCTTC; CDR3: CACRTSDYGYTF
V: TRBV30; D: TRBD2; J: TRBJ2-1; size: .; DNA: TGTGCCTGGAGTGTAGGACTAGTGGGTAATGAGCAGTTCTTC; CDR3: CAWSVGLVGNEQFF
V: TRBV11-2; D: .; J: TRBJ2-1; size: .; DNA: TGTGCCAGCAGCTTATCAACCGCCGGGCCCAATGAGCAGTTCTTC; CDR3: CASSLSTAGPNEQFF
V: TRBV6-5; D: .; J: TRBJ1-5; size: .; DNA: TGTGCCAGCAGTTACTCGAGGGCAGGGGATCAGCCCCAGCATTTT; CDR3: CASSYSRAGDQPQHF
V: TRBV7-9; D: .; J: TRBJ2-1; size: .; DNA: TGTGCCAGCAGAGAAAACAGCGAGCAGTTCTTC; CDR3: CASRENSEQFF
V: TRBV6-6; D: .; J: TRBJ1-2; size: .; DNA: TGTGCCAGCACCGACCTTGGTTGGGGCTACACCTTC; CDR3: CASTDLGWGYTF
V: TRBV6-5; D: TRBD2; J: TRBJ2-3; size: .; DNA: TGTGCCAGCAGTTTACTAGCGGGTGTCGCTACGCAGTATTTT; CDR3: CASSLLAGVATQYF
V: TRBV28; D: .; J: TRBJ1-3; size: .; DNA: TGTGCCAGCAGTTTAGGCCACCACCTCTCTGGAAACACCATATATTTT; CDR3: CASSLGHHLSGNTIYF
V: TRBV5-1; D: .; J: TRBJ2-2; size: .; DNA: TGCGCCAGCAGCTTATTCGCGAACACCGGGGAGCTGTTTTTT; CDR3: CASSLFANTGELFF
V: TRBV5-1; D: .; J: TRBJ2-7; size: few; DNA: TGCGCCAGCAGCTCCATAGGGGAACCGCTATACGAGCAGTACTTC; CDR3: CASSSIGEPLYEQYF
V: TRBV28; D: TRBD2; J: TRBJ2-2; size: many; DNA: TGTGCCAGCAGTTTACGGAGCGGGAGTATCTCCGGGGAGCTGTTTTTT; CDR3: CASSLRSGSISGELFF
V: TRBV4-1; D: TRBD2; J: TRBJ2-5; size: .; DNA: TGCGCCAGCAGCCAAGGGATGGGAGGGAACAGAGGAGAGACCCAGTACTTC; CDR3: CASSQGMGGNRGETQYF
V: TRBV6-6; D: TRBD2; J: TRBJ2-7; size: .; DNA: TGTGCCAGCAGTTCGACTAGCGGAATATACGAGCAGTACTTC; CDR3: CASSSTSGIYEQYF
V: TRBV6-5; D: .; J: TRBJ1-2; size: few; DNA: TGTGCCAGCTATGGGGGGGCGGATGGCTACACCTTC; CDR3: CASYGGADGYTF
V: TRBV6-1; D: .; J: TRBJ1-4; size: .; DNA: TGTGCCAGCAGTGAAGCGCTCAGGGCAGCTAATGAAAAACTGTTTTTT; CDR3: CASSEALRAANEKLFF
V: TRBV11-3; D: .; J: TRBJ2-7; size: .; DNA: TGTGCCAGCAGCTTAGAACATAACTTATACGAGCAGTACTTC; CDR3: CASSLEHNLYEQYF
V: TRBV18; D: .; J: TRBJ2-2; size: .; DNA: TGTGCCAGCTCACCACCGGACCCCAAGAGGAGGGAGCTGTTTTTT; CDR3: CASSPPDPKRRELFF
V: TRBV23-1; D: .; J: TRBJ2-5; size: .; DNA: TGCGCCAGCAGTCGGGACCCAAGGGGGCAGTACTTC; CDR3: CASSRDPRGQYF
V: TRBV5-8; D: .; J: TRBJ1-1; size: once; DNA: TGTGCCAGCAGCTTGGACAGAAACACTGAAGCTTTCTTT; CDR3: CASSLDRNTEAFF
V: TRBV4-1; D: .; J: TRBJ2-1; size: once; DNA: TGCGCCAGCAGCCAAGATCTTAACGCAGCCTACAATGAGCAGTTCTTC; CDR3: CASSQDLNAAYNEQFF
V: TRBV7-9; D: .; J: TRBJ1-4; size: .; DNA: TGTGCCAGCAGCTTATACGGTAAAAATGAAAAACTGTTTTTT; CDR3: CASSLYGKNEKLFF
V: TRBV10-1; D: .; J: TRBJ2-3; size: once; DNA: TGCGCCAGCAGTGAGTCCCTGGACAGCCAAAGCACAGATACGCAGTATTTT; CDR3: CASSESLDSQSTDTQYF
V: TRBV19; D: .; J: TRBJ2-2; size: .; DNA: TGTGCCAGTAGTTCTTGGGGATCATTCACCGGGGAGCTGTTTTTT; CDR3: CASSSWGSFTGELFF
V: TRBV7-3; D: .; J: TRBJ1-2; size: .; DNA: TGTGCCAGCAGCTTAACCGGGGGGAACTATGGCTACACCTTC; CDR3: CASSLTGGNYGYTF
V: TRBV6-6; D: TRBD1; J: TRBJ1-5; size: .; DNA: TGTGCCAGCAGTTACTCGACACAGGGGAATCAGCCCCAGCATTTT; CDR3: CASSYSTQGNQPQHF
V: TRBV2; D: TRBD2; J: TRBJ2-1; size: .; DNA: TGTGCCAGCAGTGAAAGGGTGGGAGGGAGTGGCTCCTACAATGAGCAGTTCTTC; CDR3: CASSERVGGSGSYNEQFF
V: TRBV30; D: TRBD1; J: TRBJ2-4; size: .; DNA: TGTGCCTGGAGTTCGACAGGGGCCAAAAACATTCAGTACTTC; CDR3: CAWSSTGAKNIQYF
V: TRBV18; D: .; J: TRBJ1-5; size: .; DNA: TGTGCCAGCTCAAAACAGGGATACAATCAGCCCCAGCATTTT; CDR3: CASSKQGYNQPQHF
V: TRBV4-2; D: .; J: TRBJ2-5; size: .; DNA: TGTGCCAGCAGCCAAGATCGGGGTCGGCAGCAGTACTTC; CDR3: CASSQDRGRQQYF
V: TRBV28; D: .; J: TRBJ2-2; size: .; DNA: TGTGCGTCTAGGAGGAACACCGGGGAGCTGTTTTTT; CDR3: CASRRNTGELFF
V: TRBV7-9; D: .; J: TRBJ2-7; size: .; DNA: TGTGCCAGCAGCCCTAGCCGGGGACCCTCCTACGAGCAGTACTTC; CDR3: CASSPSRGPSYEQYF
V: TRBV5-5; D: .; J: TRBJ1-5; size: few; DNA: TGTGCCAGCAGCTTGGGACCTAATAGCAATCAGCCCCAGCATTTT; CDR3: CASSLGPNSNQPQHF
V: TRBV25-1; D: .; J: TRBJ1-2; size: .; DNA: TGTGCCAGCAGTGATGGTTTTGGCTACACCTTC; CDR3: CASSDGFGYTF
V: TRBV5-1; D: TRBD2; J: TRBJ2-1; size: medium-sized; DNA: TGCGCCAGCAGCTTACCCCCAGCGGGAGGGCTCAATGAGCAGTTCTTC; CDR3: CASSLPPAGGLNEQFF
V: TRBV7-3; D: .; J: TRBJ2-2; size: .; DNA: TGTGCCAGCAGCTCCTACGGATGGTCCGGGGAGCTGTTTTTT; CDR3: CASSSYGWSGELFF
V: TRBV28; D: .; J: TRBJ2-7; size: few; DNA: TGTGCCAGCAAGAGCCCCCCCTACGAGCAGTACTTC; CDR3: CASKSPPYEQYF
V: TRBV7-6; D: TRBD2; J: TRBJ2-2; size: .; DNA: TGTGCCAGCAGCCCCCGCGGGGGAAACACCGGGGAGCTGTTTTTT; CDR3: CASSPRGGNTGELFF
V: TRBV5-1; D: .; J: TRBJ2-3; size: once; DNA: TGCGCCAGCAGCTTGTTTGCCACTTTAGATACGCAGTATTTT; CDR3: CASSLFATLDTQYF
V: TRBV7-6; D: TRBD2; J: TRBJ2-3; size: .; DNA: TGTGCCAGCAGCTTAGAGTCGGCTAGCGGGAGTGATACGCAGTATTTT; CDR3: CASSLESASGSDTQYF
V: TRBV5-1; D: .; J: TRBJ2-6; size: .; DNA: TGCGCCAGCAGCTTGGCCGGCGGGTTGTCTGGGGCCAACGTCCTGACTTTC; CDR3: CASSLAGGLSGANVLTF
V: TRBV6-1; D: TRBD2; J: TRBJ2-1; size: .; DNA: TGTGCCAGCATGGCTAGCGGGATTCGTTATGAGCAGTTCTTC; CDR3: CASMASGIRYEQFF
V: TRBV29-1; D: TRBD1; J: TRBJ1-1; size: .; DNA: TGCAGCGTAGTGAATCCGGGACAGGGATTGAACACTGAAGCCTTCTTT; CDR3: CSVVNPGQGLNTEAFF
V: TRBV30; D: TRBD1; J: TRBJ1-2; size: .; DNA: TGTGCCTGGAGAGATGACAGGGGCTCTGGCTACACCTTC; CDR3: CAWRDDRGSGYTF
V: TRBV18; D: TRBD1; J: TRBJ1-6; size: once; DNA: TGTGCCAGTTCACCGAGACAGGGCAAATCACCCCTCCACTTT; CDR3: CASSPRQGKSPLHF
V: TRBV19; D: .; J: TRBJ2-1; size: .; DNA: TGTGCCAGTGGGCCGGCGCGGTCGGGAGACAATGAGCAGTTCTTC; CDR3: CASGPARSGDNEQFF
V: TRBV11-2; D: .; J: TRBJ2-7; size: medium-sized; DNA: TGTGCCAGCAGCTTAGCTCCACTAGCATCCTACGAGCAGTACTTC; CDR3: CASSLAPLASYEQYF
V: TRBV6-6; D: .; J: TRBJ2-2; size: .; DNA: TGTGCCAGCAAATCGGTAGGGGAGAACACCGGGGAGCTGTTTTTT; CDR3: CASKSVGENTGELFF
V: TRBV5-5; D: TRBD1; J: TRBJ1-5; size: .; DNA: TGTGCCAGCAGCTTTACAGGGGGCCTCAATCAGCCCCAGCATTTT; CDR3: CASSFTGGLNQPQHF
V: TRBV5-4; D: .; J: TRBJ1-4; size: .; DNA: TGTGCCAGCAGCCGTCCAGGCTCTAATGAAAAACTGTTTTTT; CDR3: CASSRPGSNEKLFF
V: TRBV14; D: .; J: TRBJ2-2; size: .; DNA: TGTGCCAGCAGCCAACAACTAGCGAACACCGGGGAGCTGTTTTTT; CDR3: CASSQQLANTGELFF
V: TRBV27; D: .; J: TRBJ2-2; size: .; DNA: TGTGCCAGCAGTTTATTTGCCTGGACCGGGGAGCTGTTTTTT; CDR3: CASSLFAWTGELFF
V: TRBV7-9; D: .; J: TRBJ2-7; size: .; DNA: TGTGCCAGCAGCCACGAGGGGGTCTACGAGCAGTACTTC; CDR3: CASSHEGVYEQYF
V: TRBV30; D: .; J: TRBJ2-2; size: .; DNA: TGTGCCTGGAGCTGGTTGGGCAACACCGGGGAGCTGTTTTTT; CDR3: CAWSWLGNTGELFF